This note documents a single T cell receptor beta chain sequence. The data originate from a study of blood T cell repertoires in COVID-19. Study information: COVID-19 samples, acute and convalescent, were from the United States, Italy and Spain. T cells, B-cell-depleted T cells, or PBMCs provided the cDNA or gDNA that served as material.

CDR1 is LGHNA, CDR2 YSLEER, per germline. This CDR3 has 18 residues. The V segment lost 1 base and the J segment 2 bases; nucleotides outside the gene matches: 10. Only in-frame clones appear in the TCRdb table, and some are missing; sequencing was by immunoSEQ multiplex PCR. The sample lists over 200,000 clones; nearly 85% were seen once. The chain links TRBV4-3 to TRBJ2-3; 9 nucleotides line up with TRBD2. The clonotype was recovered from a woman in her 30s with COVID-19, enrolled during active disease. Sequencing was carried out using peripheral blood. As DNA, the CDR3 is TGCGCCAGCAGCCAAGGGGGGGGTAGCGGGGGCATCACAGATACGCAGTATTTT. It translates to CASSQGGGSGGITDTQYF.